This is a list of T cell receptor beta chains from one sample in a study of radiotherapy plus CTLA-4 blockade in lung cancer. Produced via immunoSEQ multiplex PCR; TCRdb's table is partial and in-frame only. Of about 77,000 clones listed, nearly 75% are singletons. Sequences were derived from peripheral blood, sampled from a patient treated with radiotherapy plus ipilimumab. Receptors were obtained from a human donor with non-small cell lung cancer whose response to radiotherapy plus ipilimumab could not be evaluated. CDR3s include the opening cysteine and the closing phenylalanine or tryptophan. Each record gives: V gene, J gene, clone size, D gene, CDR3 length, CDR3 protein, CDR3 DNA. A D gene is named only where the DNA matches it firmly. Expanded clones get a size class; other rows say once, few or many, or leave the size out.

TRBV5-1	TRBJ1-1	NA	NA	14	CASSQAGMNTEAFF	TGCGCCAGCAGCCAGGCGGGGATGAACACTGAAGCTTTCTTT
TRBV28	TRBJ2-2	NA	NA	17	CASSLSYRELYTGELFF	TGTGCCAGCAGTTTGTCCTACAGGGAGTTGTACACCGGGGAGCTGTTTTTT
TRBV4-3	TRBJ2-1	NA	NA	15	CASSRNLEDTYEQFF	TGCGCCAGCAGCCGCAATCTGGAAGACACCTATGAGCAGTTCTTC
TRBV18	TRBJ2-1	NA	NA	15	CASSFSGWVGNEQFF	TGTGCCAGCTCATTCAGCGGTTGGGTTGGGAATGAGCAGTTCTTC
TRBV27	TRBJ2-2	NA	TRBD2	18	CASSLLTSGGAVSGELFF	TGTGCCAGCAGTTTACTGACTAGCGGGGGGGCTGTATCCGGGGAGCTGTTTTTT
TRBV7-2	TRBJ2-1	once	TRBD1	14	CASSPRTGLDKQFF	TGTGCCAGCAGCCCCCGGACAGGTCTCGATAAGCAGTTCTTC
TRBV5-1	TRBJ2-7	NA	TRBD1	15	CASSQGTVYSYEQYF	TGCGCCAGCAGCCAAGGGACAGTGTACTCCTACGAGCAGTACTTC
TRBV19	TRBJ1-1	NA	NA	14	CASSIVQSDTEAFF	TGTGCCAGTAGTATCGTACAGAGTGACACTGAAGCTTTCTTT
TRBV18	TRBJ2-7	NA	TRBD2	14	CASSPPEGRVAQYF	TGTGCCAGCTCACCACCGGAGGGGAGGGTGGCGCAGTACTTC
TRBV7-6	TRBJ2-3	NA	NA	11	CASAGEDTQYF	TGTGCCAGCGCAGGTGAAGATACGCAGTATTTT
TRBV29-1	TRBJ2-2	NA	NA	14	CSVEPGLDTGELFF	TGCAGCGTTGAGCCGGGACTGGACACCGGGGAGCTGTTTTTT
TRBV11-2	TRBJ2-1	few	NA	16	CASSTIKGFPSNEQFF	TGTGCCAGCAGCACGATCAAGGGGTTCCCCTCCAATGAGCAGTTCTTC
TRBV19	TRBJ1-3	medium-sized	NA	14	CASSPGRSGNTIYF	TGTGCCAGTAGTCCGGGTCGGTCTGGAAACACCATATATTTT
TRBV6-1	TRBJ2-7	NA	TRBD1	16	CASSEVVGQGGNEQYF	TGTGCCAGCAGTGAGGTTGTTGGACAGGGTGGGAACGAGCAGTACTTC
TRBV6-5	TRBJ2-7	NA	TRBD1	13	CASRGQGPYEQYF	TGTGCCAGCAGGGGACAGGGACCCTACGAGCAGTACTTC
TRBV19	TRBJ1-5	NA	NA	16	CASSYQGAAGNQPQHF	TGTGCCAGTAGCTATCAGGGTGCCGCGGGAAATCAGCCCCAGCATTTT
TRBV19	TRBJ1-1	once	TRBD1	16	CASSISGTGVNTEAFF	TGTGCCAGTAGTATTTCCGGGACAGGCGTTAACACTGAAGCTTTCTTT
TRBV5-1	TRBJ2-2	NA	NA	14	CASSLEGDTGELFF	TGCGCCAGCAGCTTGGAAGGGGACACCGGGGAGCTGTTTTTT
TRBV10-3	TRBJ2-1	NA	TRBD2	14	CAIRGLVSYNEQFF	TGTGCCATCAGAGGACTAGTTTCCTACAATGAGCAGTTCTTC
TRBV2	TRBJ2-7	NA	NA	15	CASSEAAGKVYEQYF	TGTGCCAGCAGTGAAGCGGCAGGGAAGGTCTACGAGCAGTACTTC